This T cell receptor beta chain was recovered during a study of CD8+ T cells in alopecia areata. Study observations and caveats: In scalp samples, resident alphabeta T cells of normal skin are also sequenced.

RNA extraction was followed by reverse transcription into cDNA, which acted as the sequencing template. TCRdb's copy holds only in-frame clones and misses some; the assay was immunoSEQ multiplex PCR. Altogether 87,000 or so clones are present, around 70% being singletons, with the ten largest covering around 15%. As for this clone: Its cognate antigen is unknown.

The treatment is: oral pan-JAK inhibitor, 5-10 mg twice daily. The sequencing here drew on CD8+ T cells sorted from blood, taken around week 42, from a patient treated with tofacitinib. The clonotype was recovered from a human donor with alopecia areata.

This CDR3 is CASSPGQVYGYTF. The CDR3 region has the DNA TGTGCCAGCAGCCCGGGACAGGTCTATGGCTACACCTTC. This chain connects TRBV5-8 to TRBJ1-2; 8 positions agree with TRBD1. This CDR3 contains 13 residues. Germline V lookup: CDR1 SGHTS, CDR2 YDEGEE. The V and J ends lost 4 bases and 4 bases, in that order; junction bases with no gene match: 3.